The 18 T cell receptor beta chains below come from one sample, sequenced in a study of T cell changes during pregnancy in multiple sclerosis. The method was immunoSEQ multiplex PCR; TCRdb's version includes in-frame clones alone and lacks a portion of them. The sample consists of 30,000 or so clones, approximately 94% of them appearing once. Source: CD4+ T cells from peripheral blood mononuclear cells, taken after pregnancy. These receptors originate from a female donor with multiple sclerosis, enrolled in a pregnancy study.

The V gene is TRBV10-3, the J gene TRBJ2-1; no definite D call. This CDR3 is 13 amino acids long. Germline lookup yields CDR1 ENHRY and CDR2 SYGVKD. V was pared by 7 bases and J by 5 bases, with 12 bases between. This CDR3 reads CAITDLIDNEQFF. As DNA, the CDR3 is TGTGCCATCACTGATTTAATCGACAATGAGCAGTTCTTC.

The CDR3 DNA reads TGTGCCAGCAGGGACAGGGGAGGAGAAAAACTGTTTTTT. Translation gives CASRDRGGEKLFF. The J gene is TRBJ1-4, the V gene TRBV27; 9 nucleotides match TRBD1. Germline V gives CDR1 MNHEY, CDR2 SMNVEV (reference sequence). The CDR3 loop spans 13 amino acids. Unmatched junction bases numbered 4, after V lost 6 bases and J lost 8 bases.

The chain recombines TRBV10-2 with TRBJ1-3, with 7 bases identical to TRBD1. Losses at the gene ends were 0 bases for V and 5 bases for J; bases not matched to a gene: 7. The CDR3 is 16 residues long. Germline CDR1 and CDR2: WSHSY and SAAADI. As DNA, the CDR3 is TGCGCCAGCAGTGAGTCAGGCTCGACAGGGAGAAACACCATATATTTT. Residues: CASSESGSTGRNTIYF.

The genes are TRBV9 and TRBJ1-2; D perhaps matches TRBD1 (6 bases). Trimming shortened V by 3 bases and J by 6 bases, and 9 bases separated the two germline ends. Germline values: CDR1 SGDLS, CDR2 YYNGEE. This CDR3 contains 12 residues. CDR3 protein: CASSAHRDGYTF. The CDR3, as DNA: TGTGCCAGCAGCGCACACAGGGATGGCTACACCTTC.

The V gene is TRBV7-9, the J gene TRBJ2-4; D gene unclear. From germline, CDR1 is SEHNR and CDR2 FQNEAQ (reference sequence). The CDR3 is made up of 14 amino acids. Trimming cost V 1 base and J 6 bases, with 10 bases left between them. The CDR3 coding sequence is TGTGCCAGCAGCTTAGGCGAGAAGCCAAACATTCAGTACTTC. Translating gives CASSLGEKPNIQYF.

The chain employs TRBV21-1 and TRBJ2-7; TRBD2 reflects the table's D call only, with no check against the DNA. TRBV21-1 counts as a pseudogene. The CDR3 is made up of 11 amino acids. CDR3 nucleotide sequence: TGTGCCAGCAGCCCGATAGCGGGACCGCCGGTC. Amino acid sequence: CASSPIAGPPV.

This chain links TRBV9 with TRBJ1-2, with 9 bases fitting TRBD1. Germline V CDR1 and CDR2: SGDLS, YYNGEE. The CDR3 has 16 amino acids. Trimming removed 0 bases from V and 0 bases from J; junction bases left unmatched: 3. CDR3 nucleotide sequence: TGTGCCAGCAGCGTAGGAGGACAGGGGTCTAACTATGGCTACACCTTC. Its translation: CASSVGGQGSNYGYTF. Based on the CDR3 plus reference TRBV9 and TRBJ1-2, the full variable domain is DSGVTQTPKHLITATGQRVTLRCSPRSGDLSVYWYQQSLDQGLQFLIQYYNGEERAKGNILERFSAQQFPDLHSELNLSSLELGDSALYFCASSVGGQGSNYGYTFGSGTRLTVV.

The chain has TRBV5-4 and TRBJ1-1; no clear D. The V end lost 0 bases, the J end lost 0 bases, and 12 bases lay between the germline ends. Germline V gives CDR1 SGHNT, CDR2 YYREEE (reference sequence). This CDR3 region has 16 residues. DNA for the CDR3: TGTGCCAGCAGCTTGGCCGGAGGCAGAGTGAACACTGAAGCTTTCTTT. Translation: CASSLAGGRVNTEAFF.

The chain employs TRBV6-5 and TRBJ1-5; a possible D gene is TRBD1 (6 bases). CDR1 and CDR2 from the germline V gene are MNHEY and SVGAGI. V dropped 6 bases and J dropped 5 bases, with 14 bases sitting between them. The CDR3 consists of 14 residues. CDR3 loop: CASRRRQADQPQHF. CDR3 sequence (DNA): TGTGCCAGCAGACGTAGACAGGCGGATCAGCCCCAGCATTTT.

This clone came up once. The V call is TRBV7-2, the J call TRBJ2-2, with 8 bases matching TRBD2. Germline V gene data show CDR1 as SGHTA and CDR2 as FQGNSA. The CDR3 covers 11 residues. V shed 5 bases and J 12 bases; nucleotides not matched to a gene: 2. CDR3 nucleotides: TGTGCCAGCAGCCCGGGAGGGAAGCTGTTTTTT. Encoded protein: CASSPGGKLFF.

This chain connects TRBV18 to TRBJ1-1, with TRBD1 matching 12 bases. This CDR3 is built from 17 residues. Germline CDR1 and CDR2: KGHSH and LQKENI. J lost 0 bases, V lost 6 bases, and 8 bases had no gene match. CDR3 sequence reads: CASSRRDRGRVNTEAFF. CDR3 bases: TGTGCCAGCTCCCGCCGGGACAGGGGGCGGGTGAACACTGAAGCTTTCTTT.

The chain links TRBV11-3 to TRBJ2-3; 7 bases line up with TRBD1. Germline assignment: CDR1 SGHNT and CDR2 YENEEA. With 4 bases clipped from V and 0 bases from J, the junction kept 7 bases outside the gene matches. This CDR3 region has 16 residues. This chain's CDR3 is CASSSGQDTSTDTQYF. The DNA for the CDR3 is TGTGCCAGCAGCTCAGGACAGGACACTAGCACAGATACGCAGTATTTT.

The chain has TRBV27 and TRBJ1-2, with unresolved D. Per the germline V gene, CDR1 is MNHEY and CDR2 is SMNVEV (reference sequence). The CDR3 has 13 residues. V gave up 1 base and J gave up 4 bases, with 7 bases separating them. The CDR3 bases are TGTGCCAGCAGTTTATTAGGGAGCTATGGCTACACCTTC. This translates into CASSLLGSYGYTF.

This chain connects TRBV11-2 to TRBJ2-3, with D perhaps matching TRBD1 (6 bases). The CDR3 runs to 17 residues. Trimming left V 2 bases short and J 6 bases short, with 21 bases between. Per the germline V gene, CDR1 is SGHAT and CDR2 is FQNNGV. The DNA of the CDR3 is TGTGCCAGCAGCTTAATGGGGGCGGGCTCCCGCCCGGATACGCAGTATTTT. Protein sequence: CASSLMGAGSRPDTQYF.

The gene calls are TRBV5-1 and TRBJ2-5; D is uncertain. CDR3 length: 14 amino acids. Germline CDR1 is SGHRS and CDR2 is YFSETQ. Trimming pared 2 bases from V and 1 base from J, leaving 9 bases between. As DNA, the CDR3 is TGCGCCAGCAGCTTTGGCGGAGTCCAAGAGACCCAGTACTTC. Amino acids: CASSFGGVQETQYF.

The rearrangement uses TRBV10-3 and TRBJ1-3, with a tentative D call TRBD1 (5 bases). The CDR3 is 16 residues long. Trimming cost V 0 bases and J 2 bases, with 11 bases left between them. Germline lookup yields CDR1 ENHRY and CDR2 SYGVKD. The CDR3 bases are TGTGCCATCAGTGAGTCGCGGGGGAGGACTGGAAACACCATATATTTT. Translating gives CAISESRGRTGNTIYF.

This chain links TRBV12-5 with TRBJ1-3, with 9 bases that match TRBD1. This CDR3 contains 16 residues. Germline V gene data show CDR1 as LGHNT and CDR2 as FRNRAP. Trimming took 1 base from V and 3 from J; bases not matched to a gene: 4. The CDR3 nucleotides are TGTGCTAGTGGTTTGGCTCTGGACAGGGGTGGAAACACCATATATTTT. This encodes CASGLALDRGGNTIYF. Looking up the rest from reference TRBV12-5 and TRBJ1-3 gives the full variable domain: DARVTQTPRHKVTEMGQEVTMRCQPILGHNTVFWYRQTMMQGLELLAYFRNRAPLDDSGMPKDRFSAEMPDATLATLKIQPSEPRDSAVYFCASGLALDRGGNTIYFGEGSWLTVV.

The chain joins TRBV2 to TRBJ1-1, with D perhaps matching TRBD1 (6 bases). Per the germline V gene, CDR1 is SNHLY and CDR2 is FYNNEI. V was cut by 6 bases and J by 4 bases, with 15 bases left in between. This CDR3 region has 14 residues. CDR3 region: CASRSTEGGTEAFF. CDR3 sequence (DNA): TGTGCCAGCAGATCGACGGAAGGGGGCACTGAAGCTTTCTTT.